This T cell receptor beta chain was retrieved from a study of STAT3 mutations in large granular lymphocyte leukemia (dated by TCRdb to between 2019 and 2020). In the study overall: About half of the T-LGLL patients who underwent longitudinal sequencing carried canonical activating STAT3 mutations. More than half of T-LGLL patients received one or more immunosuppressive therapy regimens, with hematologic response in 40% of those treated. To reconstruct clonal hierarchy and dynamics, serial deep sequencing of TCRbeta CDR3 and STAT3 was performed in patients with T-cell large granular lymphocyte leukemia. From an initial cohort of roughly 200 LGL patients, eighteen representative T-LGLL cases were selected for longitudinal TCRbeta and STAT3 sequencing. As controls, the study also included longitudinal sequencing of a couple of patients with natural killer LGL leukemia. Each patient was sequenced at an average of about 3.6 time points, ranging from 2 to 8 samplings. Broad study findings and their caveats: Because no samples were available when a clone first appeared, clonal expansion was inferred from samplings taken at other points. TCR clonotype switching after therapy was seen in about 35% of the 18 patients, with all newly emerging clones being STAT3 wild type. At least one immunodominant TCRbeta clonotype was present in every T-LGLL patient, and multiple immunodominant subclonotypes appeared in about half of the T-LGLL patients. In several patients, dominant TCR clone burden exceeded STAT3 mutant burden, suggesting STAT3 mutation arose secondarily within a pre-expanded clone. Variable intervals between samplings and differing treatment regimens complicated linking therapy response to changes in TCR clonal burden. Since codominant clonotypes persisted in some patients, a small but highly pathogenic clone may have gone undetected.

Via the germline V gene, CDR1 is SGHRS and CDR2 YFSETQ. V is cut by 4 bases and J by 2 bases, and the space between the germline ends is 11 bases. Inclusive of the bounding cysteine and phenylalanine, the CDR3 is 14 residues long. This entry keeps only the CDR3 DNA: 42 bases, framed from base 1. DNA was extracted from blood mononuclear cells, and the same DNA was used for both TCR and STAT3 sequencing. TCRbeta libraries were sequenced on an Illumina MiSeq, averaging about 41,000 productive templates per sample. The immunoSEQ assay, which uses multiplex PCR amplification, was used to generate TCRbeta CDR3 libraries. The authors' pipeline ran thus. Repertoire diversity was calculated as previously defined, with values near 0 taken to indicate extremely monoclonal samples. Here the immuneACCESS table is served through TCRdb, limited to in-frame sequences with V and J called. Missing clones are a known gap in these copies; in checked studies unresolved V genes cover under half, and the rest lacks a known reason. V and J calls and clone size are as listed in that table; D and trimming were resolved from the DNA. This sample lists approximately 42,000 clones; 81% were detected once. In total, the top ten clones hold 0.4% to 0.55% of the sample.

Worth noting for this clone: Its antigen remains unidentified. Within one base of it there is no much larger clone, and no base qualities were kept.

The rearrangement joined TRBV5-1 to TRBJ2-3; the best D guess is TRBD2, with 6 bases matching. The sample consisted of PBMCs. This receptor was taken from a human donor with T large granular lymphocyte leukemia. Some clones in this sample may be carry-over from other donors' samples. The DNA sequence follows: TGCGCCAGCAGCGGCGGGACTTTCACAGATACGCAGTATTTT. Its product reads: CASSGGTFTDTQYF.